This T cell receptor beta chain stems from a study of blood T cell repertoires in COVID-19. Study background: From the United States, Italy and Spain came samples of acute and convalescent COVID-19. Sources were T cells, B-cell-depleted T cells, or PBMCs; the material itself was cDNA or gDNA.

Germline trimming cut 0 bases from V and 1 base from J; bases unmatched to any gene: 10. The CDR3 has 18 residues. CDR1 MGHRA and CDR2 YSYEKL come from the germline V gene. Methods used by the authors: Reference gene primer amplification in the assay estimated nucleated cell counts. The method was immunoSEQ multiplex PCR; TCRdb's version includes in-frame clones alone and lacks a portion of them. The DNA gave D and trimming, while V, J and clone size come from that table. The sample yields some 390,000 clones, roughly 86% seen once. The receptor was isolated from a human donor in a cohort sampled during active COVID-19. V gene TRBV4-1 combines with J gene TRBJ2-3, with 7 bases lining up with TRBD2. Source material: peripheral blood. CDR3 DNA: TGCGCCAGCAGCCAAGATTCCCCTGGCGGGGGTCGCACAGATACGCAGTATTTT. The encoded protein is CASSQDSPGGGRTDTQYF.